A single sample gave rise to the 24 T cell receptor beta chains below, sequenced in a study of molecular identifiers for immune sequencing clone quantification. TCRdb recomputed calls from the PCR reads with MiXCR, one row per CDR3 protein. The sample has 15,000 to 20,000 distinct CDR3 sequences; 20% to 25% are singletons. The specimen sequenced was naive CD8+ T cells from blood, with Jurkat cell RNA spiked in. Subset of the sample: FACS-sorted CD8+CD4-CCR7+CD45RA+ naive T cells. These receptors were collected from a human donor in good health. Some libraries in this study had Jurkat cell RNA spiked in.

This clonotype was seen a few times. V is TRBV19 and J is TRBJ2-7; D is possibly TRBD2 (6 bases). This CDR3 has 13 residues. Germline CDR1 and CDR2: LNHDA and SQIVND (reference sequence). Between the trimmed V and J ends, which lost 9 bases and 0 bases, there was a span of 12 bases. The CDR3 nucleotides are TGTGCCAGCCGGGACTCCAGCTCCTACGAGCAGTACTTC. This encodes CASRDSSSYEQYF. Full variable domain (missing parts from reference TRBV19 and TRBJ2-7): DGGITQSPKYLFRKEGQNVTLSCEQNLNHDAMYWYRQDPGQGLRLIYYSQIVNDFQKGDIAEGYSVSREKKESFPLTVTSAQKNPTAFYLCASRDSSSYEQYFGPGTRLTVT.

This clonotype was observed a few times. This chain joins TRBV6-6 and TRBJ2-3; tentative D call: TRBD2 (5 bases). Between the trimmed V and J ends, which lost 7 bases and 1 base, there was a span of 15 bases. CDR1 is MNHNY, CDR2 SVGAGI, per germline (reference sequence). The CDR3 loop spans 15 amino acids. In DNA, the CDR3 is TGTGCCAGCACGAGGGATGGATTTGGCACAGATACGCAGTATTTT. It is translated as CASTRDGFGTDTQYF.

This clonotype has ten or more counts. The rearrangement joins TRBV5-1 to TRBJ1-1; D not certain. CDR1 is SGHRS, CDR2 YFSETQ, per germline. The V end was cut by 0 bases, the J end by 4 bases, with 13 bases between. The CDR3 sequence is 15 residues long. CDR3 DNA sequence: TGCGCCAGCAGCTTGGCACGGCATGGTGCCACTGAAGCTTTCTTT. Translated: CASSLARHGATEAFF.

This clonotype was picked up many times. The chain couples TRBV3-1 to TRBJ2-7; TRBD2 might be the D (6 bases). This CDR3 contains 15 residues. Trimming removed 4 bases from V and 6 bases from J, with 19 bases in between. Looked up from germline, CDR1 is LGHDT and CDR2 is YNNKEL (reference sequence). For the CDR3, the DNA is TGTGCCAGCAGCCCATCCCGGGACGGAGGGGTCGAGCAGTACTTC. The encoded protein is CASSPSRDGGVEQYF.

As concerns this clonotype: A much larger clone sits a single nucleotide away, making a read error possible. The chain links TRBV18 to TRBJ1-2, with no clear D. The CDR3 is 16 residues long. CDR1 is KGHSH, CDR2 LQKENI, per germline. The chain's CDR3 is CASSDTGPALVDGCTF. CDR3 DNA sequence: TGTGCCAGCTCCGACACCGGGCCAGCCCTCGTTGATGGCTGCACCTTC.

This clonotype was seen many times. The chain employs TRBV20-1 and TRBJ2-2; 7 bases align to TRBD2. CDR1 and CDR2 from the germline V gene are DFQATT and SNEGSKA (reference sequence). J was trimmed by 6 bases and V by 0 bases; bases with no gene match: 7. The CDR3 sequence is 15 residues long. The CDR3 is CSAREMGGGAGELFF. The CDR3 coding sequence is TGCAGTGCTAGAGAGATGGGGGGAGGGGCCGGGGAGCTGTTTTTT.

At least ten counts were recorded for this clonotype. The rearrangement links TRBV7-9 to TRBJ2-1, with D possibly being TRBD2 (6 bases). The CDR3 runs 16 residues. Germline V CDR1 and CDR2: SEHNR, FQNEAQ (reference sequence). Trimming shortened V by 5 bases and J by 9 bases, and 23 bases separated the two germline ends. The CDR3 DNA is TGTGCCAGCAGCAGAGGCGGGGTAGCGTGGTTCGGTGAGCAGTTCTTC. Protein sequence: CASSRGGVAWFGEQFF.

This CDR3 is CASSSDGTQYF. CDR3 DNA: TGTGCCAGCAGCTCAGATGGGACCCAGTACTTC. The chain is built from TRBV7-6 and TRBJ2-5; the D is unclear. Germline V CDR1 and CDR2: SGHVS, FNYEAQ. Trimming shortened V by 4 bases and J by 7 bases, and 7 bases separated the two germline ends. The CDR3 loop spans 11 amino acids.

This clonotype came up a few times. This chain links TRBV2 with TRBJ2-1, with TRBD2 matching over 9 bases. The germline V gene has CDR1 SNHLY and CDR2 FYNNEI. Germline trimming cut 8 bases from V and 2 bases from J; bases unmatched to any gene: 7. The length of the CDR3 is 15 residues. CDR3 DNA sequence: TGTGCCAGCTTTAAGCGGGGGGTAACCTACAATGAGCAGTTCTTC. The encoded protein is CASFKRGVTYNEQFF.

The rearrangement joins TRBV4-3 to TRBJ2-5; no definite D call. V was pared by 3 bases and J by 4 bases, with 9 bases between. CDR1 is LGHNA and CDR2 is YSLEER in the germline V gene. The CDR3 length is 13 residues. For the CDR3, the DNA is TGCGCCAGCAGCCAGACCGACGGAGAGACCCAGTACTTC. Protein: CASSQTDGETQYF.

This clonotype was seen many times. The DNA of the CDR3 is TGTGCCAGCAGCGTTCAGTCGGGCTATGGCTACACCTTC. It is translated as CASSVQSGYGYTF. The rearrangement links TRBV9 to TRBJ1-2; D unclear. CDR1 is SGDLS, CDR2 YYNGEE, per germline. The CDR3 is 13 residues long. V was shortened by 2 bases and J by 4 bases, with 9 bases between the two germline ends.

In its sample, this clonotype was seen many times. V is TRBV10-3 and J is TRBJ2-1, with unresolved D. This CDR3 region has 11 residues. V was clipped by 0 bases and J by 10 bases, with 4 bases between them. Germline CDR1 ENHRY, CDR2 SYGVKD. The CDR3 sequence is CAISESGEQFF. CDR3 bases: TGTGCCATCAGTGAGTCGGGGGAGCAGTTCTTC.

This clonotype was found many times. CDR3 residues: CASSWIGGIEEETQYF. The CDR3 DNA follows: TGTGCCAGCAGTTGGATAGGGGGCATAGAGGAGGAGACCCAGTACTTC. J is TRBJ2-5 and V is TRBV28; TRBD1 matches 7 bases. Germline loops: CDR1 MDHEN, CDR2 SYDVKM. Germline trimming cut 4 bases from V and 5 bases from J; bases unmatched to any gene: 13. There are 16 residues in the CDR3. The whole variable domain, filled in from reference TRBV28 and TRBJ2-5, reads DVKVTQSSRYLVKRTGEKVFLECVQDMDHENMFWYRQDPGLGLRLIYFSYDVKMKEKGDIPEGYSVSREKKERFSLILESASTNQTSMYLCASSWIGGIEEETQYFGPGTRLLVL.

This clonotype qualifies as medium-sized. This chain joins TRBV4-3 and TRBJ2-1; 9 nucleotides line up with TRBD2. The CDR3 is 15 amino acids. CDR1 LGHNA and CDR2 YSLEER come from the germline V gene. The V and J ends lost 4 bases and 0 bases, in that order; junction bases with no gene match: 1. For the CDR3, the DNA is TGCGCCAGCAGCCGACTAGCGGACTCCTACAATGAGCAGTTCTTC. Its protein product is CASSRLADSYNEQFF.

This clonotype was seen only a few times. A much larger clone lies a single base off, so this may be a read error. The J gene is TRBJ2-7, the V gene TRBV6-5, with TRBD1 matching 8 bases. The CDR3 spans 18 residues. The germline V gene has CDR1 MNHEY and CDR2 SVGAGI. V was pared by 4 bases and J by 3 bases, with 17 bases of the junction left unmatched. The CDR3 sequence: CASSFHPRNRGEGYEQYF. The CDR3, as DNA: TGTGCCAGCAGTTTCCATCCCAGAAACAGGGGGGAAGGCTACGAGCAGTACTTC.

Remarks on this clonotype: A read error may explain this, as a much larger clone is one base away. CDR3 coding DNA: TGTGCCAGCAGCTTCACAGCGAAGGGGATTAGCAATCAGCCCCAGCATTTT. Amino acid sequence: CASSFTAKGISNQPQHF. V is TRBV7-9 and J is TRBJ1-5; D is possibly TRBD1 (5 bases). The germline gives CDR1 SEHNR, CDR2 FQNEAQ (reference sequence). The CDR3 sequence is 17 residues long. The V gene lost 3 bases and the J gene lost 0 bases, with 15 bases spanning the gap.

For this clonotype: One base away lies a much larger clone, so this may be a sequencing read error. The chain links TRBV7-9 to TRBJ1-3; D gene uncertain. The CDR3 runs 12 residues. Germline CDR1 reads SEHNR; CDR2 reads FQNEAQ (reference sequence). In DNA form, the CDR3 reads TGTGCCAGCACTTTGGTTGGAAGCACCATATATTTT. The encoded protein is CASTLVGSTIYF.

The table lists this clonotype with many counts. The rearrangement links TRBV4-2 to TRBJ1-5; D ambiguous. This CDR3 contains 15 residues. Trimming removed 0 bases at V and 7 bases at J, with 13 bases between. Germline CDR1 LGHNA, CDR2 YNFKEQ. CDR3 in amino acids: CASSQEITLLQPQHF. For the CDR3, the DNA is TGTGCCAGCAGCCAAGAGATCACTCTCCTCCAGCCCCAGCATTTT.

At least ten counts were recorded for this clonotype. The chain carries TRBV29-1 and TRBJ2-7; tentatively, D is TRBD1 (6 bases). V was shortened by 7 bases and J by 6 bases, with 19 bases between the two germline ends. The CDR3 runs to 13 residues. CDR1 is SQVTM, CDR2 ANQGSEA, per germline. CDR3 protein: CSALTGTLTEQYF. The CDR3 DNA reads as TGCAGCGCCCTGACAGGTACCCTTACCGAGCAGTACTTC.

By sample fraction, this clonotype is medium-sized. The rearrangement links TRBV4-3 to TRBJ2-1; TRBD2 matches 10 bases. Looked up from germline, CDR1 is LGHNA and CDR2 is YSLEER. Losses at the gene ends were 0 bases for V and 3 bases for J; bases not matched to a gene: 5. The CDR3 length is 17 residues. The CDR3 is CASSQDEGLAIYNEQFF. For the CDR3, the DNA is TGCGCCAGCAGCCAAGATGAGGGACTAGCGATCTACAATGAGCAGTTCTTC.

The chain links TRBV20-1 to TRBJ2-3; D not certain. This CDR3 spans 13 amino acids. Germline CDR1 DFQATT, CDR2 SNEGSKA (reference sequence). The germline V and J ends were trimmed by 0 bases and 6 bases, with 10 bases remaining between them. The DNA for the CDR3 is TGCAGTGCTAGAGATAGAGGATGGGATACGCAGTATTTT. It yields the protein CSARDRGWDTQYF.

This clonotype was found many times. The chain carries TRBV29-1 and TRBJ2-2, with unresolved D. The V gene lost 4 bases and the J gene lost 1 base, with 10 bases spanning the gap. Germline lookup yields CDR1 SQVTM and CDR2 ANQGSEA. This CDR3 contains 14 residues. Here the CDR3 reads CSVVGTENTGELFF. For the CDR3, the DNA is TGCAGCGTTGTCGGAACAGAGAACACCGGGGAGCTGTTTTTT.

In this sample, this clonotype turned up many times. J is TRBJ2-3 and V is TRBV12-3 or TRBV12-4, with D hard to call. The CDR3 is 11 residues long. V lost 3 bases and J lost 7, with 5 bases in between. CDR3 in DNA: TGTGCCAGCAGTTTCTCCCATACGCAGTATTTT. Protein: CASSFSHTQYF.

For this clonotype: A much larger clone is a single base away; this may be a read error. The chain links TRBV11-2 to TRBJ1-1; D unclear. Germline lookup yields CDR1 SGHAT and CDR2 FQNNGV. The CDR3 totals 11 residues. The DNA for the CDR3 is TGTGCCTGCAGCCCGAGCACTGAAGCTTTCTTT. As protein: CACSPSTEAFF.